This TCR beta chain was captured by sequencing in a study of T cell changes during pregnancy in multiple sclerosis. The CDR3 runs to 13 residues. After removal of 5 bases from V and 8 bases from J, the junction contained 7 bases not matched to a gene. Per germline, CDR1 GTSNPN and CDR2 SVGIG (reference sequence). Measured with immunoSEQ multiplex PCR; TCRdb has only the in-frame clones, and not every one. The table has roughly 56,000 clones, about 90% seen once. The starting material was CD4+ T cells from peripheral blood mononuclear cells, obtained after pregnancy. This chain uses TRBV30 with TRBJ1-2, with TRBD1 matching over 11 bases. This TCR came from a female donor in good health, enrolled as a control in a pregnancy study. The DNA of the CDR3 is TGTGCCTGGCGCCTATGGACAGGGGGCGGCTACACCTTC. As protein: CAWRLWTGGGYTF.